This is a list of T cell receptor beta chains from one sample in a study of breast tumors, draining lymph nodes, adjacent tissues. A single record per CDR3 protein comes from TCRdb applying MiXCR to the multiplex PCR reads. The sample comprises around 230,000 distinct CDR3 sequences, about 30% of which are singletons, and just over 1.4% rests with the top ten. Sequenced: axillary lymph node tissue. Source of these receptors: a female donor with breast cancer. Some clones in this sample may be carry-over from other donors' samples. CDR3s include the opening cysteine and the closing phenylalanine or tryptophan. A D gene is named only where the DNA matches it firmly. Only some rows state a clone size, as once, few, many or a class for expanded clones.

CDR3 protein: CAWSVLDEQFF
CDR3 DNA: TGTGCCTGGAGTGTTTTGGATGAGCAGTTCTTC
J gene: TRBJ2-1
D gene: .
V gene: TRBV30
clone size: .

CDR3 protein: CASSLKASVAYEQYF
CDR3 DNA: TGTGCCAGCAGCTTGAAAGCTAGCGTGGCCTACGAGCAGTACTTC
J gene: TRBJ2-7
D gene: .
V gene: TRBV5-4
clone size: many

CDR3 protein: CASSDTGLGPQHF
CDR3 DNA: TGTGCCAGCAGCGACACAGGTTTAGGGCCCCAGCATTTT
J gene: TRBJ1-5
D gene: .
V gene: TRBV12-3/TRBV12-4
clone size: many

CDR3 protein: CSASPGQGAVQPQHF
CDR3 DNA: TGCAGTGCTAGCCCGGGACAGGGGGCTGTTCAGCCCCAGCATTTT
J gene: TRBJ1-5
D gene: TRBD1
V gene: TRBV20-1
clone size: many

CDR3 protein: CASSPSRGLSNIQYF
CDR3 DNA: TGTGCCAGCAGCCCATCAAGGGGGCTGTCAAACATTCAGTACTTC
J gene: TRBJ2-4
D gene: TRBD1
V gene: TRBV11-1
clone size: many

CDR3 protein: CASYQDPYEQYF
CDR3 DNA: TGTGCCAGCTACCAAGACCCCTACGAGCAGTACTTC
J gene: TRBJ2-7
D gene: .
V gene: TRBV25-1
clone size: many

CDR3 protein: CASSQYRDNISPLHF
CDR3 DNA: TGTGCCAGTAGTCAATACCGGGACAATATTTCACCCCTCCACTTT
J gene: TRBJ1-6
D gene: .
V gene: TRBV19
clone size: many

CDR3 protein: CASSLSGGSGQPQHF
CDR3 DNA: TGCGCCAGCAGCTTGTCAGGGGGCTCCGGTCAGCCCCAGCATTTT
J gene: TRBJ1-5
D gene: TRBD1
V gene: TRBV5-1
clone size: many

CDR3 protein: CASSLRAGELFF
CDR3 DNA: TGTGCCAGCAGCTTAAGAGCCGGGGAGCTGTTTTTT
J gene: TRBJ2-2
D gene: .
V gene: TRBV7-9
clone size: many

CDR3 protein: CASSIGQGASPLHF
CDR3 DNA: TGTGCCAGTAGTATTGGGCAGGGGGCTTCACCCCTCCACTTT
J gene: TRBJ1-6
D gene: TRBD1
V gene: TRBV19
clone size: .

CDR3 protein: CATSDGARANVLTF
CDR3 DNA: TGTGCCACCAGTGATGGGGCAAGGGCCAACGTCCTGACTTTC
J gene: TRBJ2-6
D gene: .
V gene: TRBV24-1
clone size: .

CDR3 protein: CASSFVSSGEQFF
CDR3 DNA: TGTGCCAGCAGCTTTGTGAGCTCTGGTGAGCAGTTCTTC
J gene: TRBJ2-1
D gene: .
V gene: TRBV11-3
clone size: many

CDR3 protein: CATSGTPTTGSGYGYTF
CDR3 DNA: TGTGCCACCAGTGGGACCCCAACGACAGGATCTGGCTATGGCTACACCTTC
J gene: TRBJ1-2
D gene: .
V gene: TRBV24-1
clone size: many

CDR3 protein: CASSEDVADLLGTEAFF
CDR3 DNA: TGTGCCAGCAGTGAAGATGTGGCGGACCTCCTGGGGACTGAAGCTTTCTTT
J gene: TRBJ1-1
D gene: .
V gene: TRBV6-1
clone size: .

CDR3 protein: CASSIREFTGELFF
CDR3 DNA: TGTGCCAGCAGTATCAGGGAATTTACCGGGGAGCTGTTTTTT
J gene: TRBJ2-2
D gene: .
V gene: TRBV12-3/TRBV12-4
clone size: many

CDR3 protein: CASSDPQGPLSSYNSPLHF
CDR3 DNA: TGCGCCAGCAGTGATCCACAGGGGCCCCTAAGCTCCTATAATTCACCCCTCCACTTT
J gene: TRBJ1-6
D gene: TRBD1
V gene: TRBV10-2
clone size: many